This T cell receptor (beta chain) is drawn from a study of cytomegalovirus exposure and HLA in healthy donors. The PCR used 60 Vbeta and 13 Jbeta primers. Data came from immunoSEQ multiplex PCR; TCRdb stores just in-frame clones and leaves some out. The sample has over 95,000 clones, around 77% seen once; the top ten hold roughly 5%. Notes on the study in general: Researchers catalogued roughly 150 TCR beta chains as cytomegalovirus-associated.

Worth noting for this clone: Its specificity is unknown.

Germline-derived CDR1 and CDR2 are SGHRS and YFSETQ. V was clipped by 5 bases and J by 0 bases; unmatched bases: 4. The CDR3 runs to 15 residues. The V gene is TRBV5-1, the J gene TRBJ2-1; 8 bases are shared with TRBD1. Sequencing was performed on PBMCs. This sequence was found in a woman aged 25 to 39 in good health and CMV-seropositive. CDR3 in DNA: TGCGCCAGCAGTTCAGGGGGCAGCTCCTACAATGAGCAGTTCTTC. Translating it yields CASSSGGSSYNEQFF. The full variable domain, completed using reference TRBV5-1 and TRBJ2-1, is KAGVTQTPRYLIKTRGQQVTLSCSPISGHRSVSWYQQTPGQGLQFLFEYFSETQRNKGNFPGRFSGRQFSNSRSEMNVSTLELGDSALYLCASSSGGSSYNEQFFGPGTRLTVL.